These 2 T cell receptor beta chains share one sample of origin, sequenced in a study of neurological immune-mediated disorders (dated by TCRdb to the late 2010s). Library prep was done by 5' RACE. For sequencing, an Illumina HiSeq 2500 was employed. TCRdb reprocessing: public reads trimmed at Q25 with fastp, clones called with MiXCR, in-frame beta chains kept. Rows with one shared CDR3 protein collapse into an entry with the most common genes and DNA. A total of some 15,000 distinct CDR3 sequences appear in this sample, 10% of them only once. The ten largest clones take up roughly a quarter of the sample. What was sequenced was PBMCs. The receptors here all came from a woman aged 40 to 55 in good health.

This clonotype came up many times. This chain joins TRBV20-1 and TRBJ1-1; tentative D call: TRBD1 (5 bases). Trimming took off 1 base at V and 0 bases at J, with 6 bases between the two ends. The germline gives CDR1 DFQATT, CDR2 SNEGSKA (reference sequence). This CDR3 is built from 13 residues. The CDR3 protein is CSARGQMNTEAFF. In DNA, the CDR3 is TGCAGTGCTAGAGGACAGATGAACACTGAAGCTTTCTTT.

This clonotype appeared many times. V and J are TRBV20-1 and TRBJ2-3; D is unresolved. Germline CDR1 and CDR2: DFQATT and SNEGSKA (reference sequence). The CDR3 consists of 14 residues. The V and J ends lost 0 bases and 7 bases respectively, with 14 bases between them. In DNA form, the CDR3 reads TGCAGTGCTAGAGACACGGCTACCCCTTATACGCAGTATTTT. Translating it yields CSARDTATPYTQYF.